This T cell receptor (beta chain) was profiled in a study of cytomegalovirus exposure and HLA in healthy donors. The wider study: HLA-typed donors contributed some 83 million unique TCRs, which were held in an early data release.

The PCR ran on 60 Vbeta and 13 Jbeta primers. Only in-frame clones appear in the TCRdb table, and some are missing; sequencing was by immunoSEQ multiplex PCR. The data show 130,000 or so clones, with around 75% seen just once and more than 2% held by the top ten. Findings of the study overall: The investigators catalogued 150 to 200 TCR beta chains as cytomegalovirus-associated. The authors confirmed in vitro that a few CMV-associated chains were specific for CMV antigens. Reported performance of the classifier showed diagnosis of cytomegalovirus status with high specificity and sensitivity.

The CDR3 has 18 residues. V shed 3 bases and J 5 bases; nucleotides not matched to a gene: 11. Germline CDR1 SGHTA, CDR2 FQGNSA. Details on this clone: Its antigen is not known.

The source of this sequence is a man aged 30 to 45 in good health and CMV-seronegative. Sequencing was carried out using PBMCs. The chain employs TRBV7-2 and TRBJ2-2; TRBD2 matches 11 bases. In DNA, the CDR3 is TGTGCCAGCAGCTTTAGCTTAGCGGGGGGGCTTAAAACCGGGGAGCTGTTTTTT. It encodes CASSFSLAGGLKTGELFF.